Presented here are 10 T cell receptor beta chains from one specimen sequenced in a study of human T cells and chemical hapten exposure. TCRdb itself ran the RACE reads through MiXCR, one entry per CDR3 protein. The sample shows tens of thousands of distinct CDR3 sequences, approximately 35% of them seen only once. This sample's time point: patch test 1, 2 weeks after DPC sensitization. Documented treatment: therapeutic diphenylcyclopropenone sensitization with weekly scalp DPC. Specimen: whole blood, collected in connection with sensitization to the hapten diphenylcyclopropenone (DPC). The receptors stem from a man aged 40-55 years with alopecia areata. Some clones in this sample may be carry-over from other donors' samples.

The chain has TRBV24-1 and TRBJ2-1; the D is unclear. The CDR3 covers 12 residues. V lost 5 bases and J lost 6, with 7 bases in between. Germline V gives CDR1 KGHDR, CDR2 SFDVKD. CDR3 loop: CATSVTVNEQFF. In DNA, the CDR3 is TGTGCCACCAGTGTCACCGTCAATGAGCAGTTCTTC.

This clonotype has a handful of counts. This chain joins TRBV4-3 and TRBJ2-5, with D possibly being TRBD1 or TRBD2 (5 bases each). This CDR3 region has 14 residues. Per germline, CDR1 LGHNA and CDR2 YSLEER. V was shortened by 8 bases and J by 5 bases, with 18 bases between the two germline ends. The CDR3 protein is CASSRAPGTETQYF. The CDR3, as DNA: TGCGCCAGCTCACGGGCGCCGGGGACGGAGACCCAGTACTTC.

The chain links TRBV5-1 to TRBJ2-7; no definite D call. The V and J ends lost 3 bases and 1 base respectively, with 17 bases between them. Germline CDR1 SGHRS, CDR2 YFSETQ. CDR3 length: 16 residues. The CDR3 region has the DNA TGCGCCAGCAGCTATAACCTCTTGACGGAATCCTACGAGCAGTACTTC. Amino acids: CASSYNLLTESYEQYF.

In this sample, this clonotype turned up a few times. The V gene is TRBV27, the J gene TRBJ2-7, with D unresolved. The V gene's germline CDR1 is MNHEY and CDR2 SMNVEV (reference sequence). Trimming took 4 bases from V and 0 from J, leaving 7 bases between them. The CDR3 has 13 residues. The CDR3 region has the DNA TGTGCCAGCAGTTCCCTTAACTCCTACGAGCAGTACTTC. Protein product: CASSSLNSYEQYF.

The chain joins TRBV28 to TRBJ2-7, with unresolved D. This CDR3 has 18 residues. From germline, CDR1 is MDHEN and CDR2 SYDVKM. The V end was cut by 6 bases, the J end by 7 bases, with 31 bases between. The CDR3 DNA sequence: TGTGCCAGCAGGAGAAGACGACCCGCGTATGGTACCTTTTTAGAGCAGTACTTC. Protein: CASRRRRPAYGTFLEQYF. The whole variable domain, remainder taken from reference TRBV28 and TRBJ2-7, is DVKVTQSSRYLVKRTGEKVFLECVQDMDHENMFWYRQDPGLGLRLIYFSYDVKMKEKGDIPEGYSVSREKKERFSLILESASTNQTSMYLCASRRRRPAYGTFLEQYFGPGTRLTVT.

The chain couples TRBV6-5 to TRBJ1-1; 9 bases map to TRBD1. V was clipped by 7 bases and J by 5 bases; unmatched bases: 8. CDR3 size: 14 residues. CDR1 MNHEY and CDR2 SVGAGI come from the germline V gene. In DNA, the CDR3 is TGTGCCAGCACTACACAGGGGGCGCGTACTGAAGCTTTCTTT. This gives the protein CASTTQGARTEAFF.

The table lists this clonotype with a few counts. The genes are TRBV7-9 and TRBJ2-7; TRBD1 matches 8 bases. Germline V gene data show CDR1 as SEHNR and CDR2 as FQNEAQ (reference sequence). V lost 5 bases, J lost 2 bases, and 8 bases stayed unmatched. This CDR3 spans 15 amino acids. The CDR3 DNA reads TGTGCCAGCAGCCGCGGACAGGGAGCAACCTACGAGCAGTACTTC. As protein: CASSRGQGATYEQYF.

Only a few counts were recorded for this clonotype. The chain links TRBV14 to TRBJ2-3; 8 bases map to TRBD2. The germline CDR1 and CDR2 sequences are SGHDN and FVKESK. J was trimmed by 8 bases and V by 6 bases; bases with no gene match: 7. The CDR3 consists of 13 residues. In DNA form, the CDR3 reads TGTGCCAGCAGGGAAGCGGGGGTGGCTACGCAGTATTTT. Translated: CASREAGVATQYF.

The CDR3 sequence: CSARDPGLAGRAQTHTDTQYF. In DNA, the CDR3 is TGCAGTGCTAGAGATCCCGGACTAGCGGGGCGGGCTCAAACCCACACAGATACGCAGTATTTT. V usage is TRBV20-1 and J usage is TRBJ2-3; 12 bases align to TRBD2. Germline V lookup: CDR1 DFQATT, CDR2 SNEGSKA (reference sequence). V gave up 0 bases and J gave up 2 bases; unmatched junction bases: 18. This CDR3 has 21 residues.

In its sample, this clonotype was seen a few times. V usage is TRBV12-3 or TRBV12-4 and J usage is TRBJ2-5; 9 nucleotides line up with TRBD1. The CDR3 extends over 13 amino acids. After removal of 4 bases from V and 7 bases from J, the junction contained 4 bases not matched to a gene. CDR3 sequence reads: CASSWDRAGTQYF. CDR3 bases: TGTGCCAGCAGTTGGGACAGGGCCGGGACCCAGTACTTC.